One TCR beta chain is described in this entry. Authors' analysis steps: For nucleated cells, counts were estimated from reference gene primer amplification. Sequenced by immunoSEQ multiplex PCR; TCRdb stores in-frame clones only, minus some. V and J calls plus clone size are reproduced from that table; the DNA served to infer D and trimming. The sample holds under 300,000 clones, around 90% seen once. This CDR3 spans 13 amino acids. J gave up 4 bases and V 4 bases, and 3 bases lay outside the gene matches. Germline CDR1 reads LNHDA; CDR2 reads SQIVND (reference sequence). This entry belongs to a study of blood T cell repertoires in COVID-19. As for the study in general: The United States, Italy and Spain provided the acute and convalescent COVID-19 samples. T cells, B-cell-depleted T cells, or PBMCs provided the cDNA or gDNA that served as material.

The clonotype comes from a woman in her 70s with active or convalescent COVID-19. The sample consisted of peripheral blood. The rearrangement joins TRBV19 to TRBJ2-7; 8 nucleotides agree with TRBD1. Here the CDR3 DNA reads TGTGCCAGTAGTACTGGACAGGGATACGAGCAGTACTTC. Protein sequence: CASSTGQGYEQYF.